The sample holds many counts of the clone carrying this T cell receptor (beta chain). Its antigen is still unknown. The CDR3 has 14 amino acids. V gave up 3 bases and J gave up 6 bases; unmatched junction bases: 5. The germline CDR1 and CDR2 sequences are SNHLY and FYNNEI. This specimen belongs to a study of metastatic and nonmetastatic thyroid tumors. Turning to the study itself: Where malignant and benign thyroid patients were concerned, repertoires were compared across blood and tumor or nodule tissue. Overall study results and limits: As reported, TCR beta diversity in blood and tumor was significantly higher in malignant thyroid tumors than in benign nodules.

Every patient was untreated before thyroid surgery. Per the original data handling: Between-group CDR3 differences, defined by clinicopathological status, yielded a distant-metastasis classifier for papillary thyroid cancer. TCRdb reprocessed the PCR reads via MiXCR. The V and J calls shown here were made by TCRdb, not taken from the authors' results. Of some 38,000 clones detected, approximately 20% appear once; the ten largest clones hold approximately 20%. The chain employs TRBV2 and TRBJ1-1; TRBD1 aligns across 9 bases. The receptor's source is a female donor with papillary thyroid cancer or a benign thyroid nodule (not recorded which). Some clones in this sample may be carry-over from other donors' samples. The sequencing input was blood. DNA for the CDR3: TGTGCCAGCAGTGATCCGGGACAGGGCCCTGAAGCTTTCTTT. Encoded protein: CASSDPGQGPEAFF.